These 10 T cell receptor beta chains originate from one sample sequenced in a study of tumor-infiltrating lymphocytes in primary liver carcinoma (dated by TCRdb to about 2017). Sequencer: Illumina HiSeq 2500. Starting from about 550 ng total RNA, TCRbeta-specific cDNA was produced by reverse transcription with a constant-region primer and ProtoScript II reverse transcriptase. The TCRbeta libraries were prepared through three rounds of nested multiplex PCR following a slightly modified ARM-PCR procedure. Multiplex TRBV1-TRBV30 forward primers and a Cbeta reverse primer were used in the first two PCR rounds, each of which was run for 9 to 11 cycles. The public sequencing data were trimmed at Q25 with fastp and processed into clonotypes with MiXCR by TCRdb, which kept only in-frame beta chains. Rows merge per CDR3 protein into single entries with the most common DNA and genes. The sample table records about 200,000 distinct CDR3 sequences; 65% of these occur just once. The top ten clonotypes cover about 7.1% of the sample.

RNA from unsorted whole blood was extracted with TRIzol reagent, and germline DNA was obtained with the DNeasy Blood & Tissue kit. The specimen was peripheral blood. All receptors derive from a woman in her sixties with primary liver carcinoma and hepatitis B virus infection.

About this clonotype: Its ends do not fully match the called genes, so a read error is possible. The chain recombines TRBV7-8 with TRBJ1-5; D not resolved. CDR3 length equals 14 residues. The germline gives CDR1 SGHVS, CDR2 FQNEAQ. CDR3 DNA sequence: TGCGCCACCAGCTTAGGTTGGGGCAATCAGCCCCAGCATTTT. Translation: CATSLGWGNQPQHF.

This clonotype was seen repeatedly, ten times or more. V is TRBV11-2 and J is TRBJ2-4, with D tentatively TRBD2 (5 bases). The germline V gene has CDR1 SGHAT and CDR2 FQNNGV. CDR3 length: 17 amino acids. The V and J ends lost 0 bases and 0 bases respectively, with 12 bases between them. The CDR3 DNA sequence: TGTGCCAGCAGCTTAGATCTAGGGAGCTCAGCCAAAAACATTCAGTACTTC. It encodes CASSLDLGSSAKNIQYF.

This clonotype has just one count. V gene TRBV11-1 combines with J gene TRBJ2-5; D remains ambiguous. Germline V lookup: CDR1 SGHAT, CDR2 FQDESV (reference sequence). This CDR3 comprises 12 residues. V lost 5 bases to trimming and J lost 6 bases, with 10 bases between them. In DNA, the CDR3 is TGTGCCAGCAGCAACCTGGAGCAGACCCAGTACTTC. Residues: CASSNLEQTQYF.

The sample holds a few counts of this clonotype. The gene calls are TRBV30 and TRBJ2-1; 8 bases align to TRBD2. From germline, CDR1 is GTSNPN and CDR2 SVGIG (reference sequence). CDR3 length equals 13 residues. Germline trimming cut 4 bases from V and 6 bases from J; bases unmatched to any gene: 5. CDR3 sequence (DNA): TGTGCCTGGACCCCGGGGGGGCGCAATGAGCAGTTCTTC. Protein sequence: CAWTPGGRNEQFF.

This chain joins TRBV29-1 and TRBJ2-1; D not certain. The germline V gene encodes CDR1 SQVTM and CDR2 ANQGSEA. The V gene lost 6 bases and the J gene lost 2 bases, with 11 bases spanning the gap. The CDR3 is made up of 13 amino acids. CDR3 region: CSVPRGTYNEQFF. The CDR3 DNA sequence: TGCAGCGTCCCACGAGGCACCTACAATGAGCAGTTCTTC.

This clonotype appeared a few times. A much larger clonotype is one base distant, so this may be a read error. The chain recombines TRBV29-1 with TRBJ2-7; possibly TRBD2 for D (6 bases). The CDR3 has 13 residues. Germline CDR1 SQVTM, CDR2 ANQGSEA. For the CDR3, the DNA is TGCGGCGTTTCGTTCGCGGGATACTACGAGCAGTACTTC. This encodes CGVSFAGYYEQYF.

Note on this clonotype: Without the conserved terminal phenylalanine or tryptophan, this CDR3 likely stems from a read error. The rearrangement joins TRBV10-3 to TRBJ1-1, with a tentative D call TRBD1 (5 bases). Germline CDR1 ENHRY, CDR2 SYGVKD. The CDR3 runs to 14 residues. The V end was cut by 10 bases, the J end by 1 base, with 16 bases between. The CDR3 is CATGTTSKNTEAFY. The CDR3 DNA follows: TGTGCCACCGGGACTACATCCAAGAACACTGAAGCTTTCTAT.

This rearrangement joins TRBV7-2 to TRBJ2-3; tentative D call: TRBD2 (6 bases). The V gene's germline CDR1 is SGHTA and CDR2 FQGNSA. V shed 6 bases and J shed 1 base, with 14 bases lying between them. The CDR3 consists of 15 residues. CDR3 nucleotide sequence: TGTGCCAGCAGTCGCGATCTAGCGCGCACAGATACGCAGTATTTT. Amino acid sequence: CASSRDLARTDTQYF. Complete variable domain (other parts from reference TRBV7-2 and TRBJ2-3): GAGVSQSPSNKVTEKGKDVELRCDPISGHTALYWYRQSLGQGLEFLIYFQGNSAPDKSGLPSDRFSAERTGGSVSTLTIQRTQQEDSAVYLCASSRDLARTDTQYFGPGTRLTVL.

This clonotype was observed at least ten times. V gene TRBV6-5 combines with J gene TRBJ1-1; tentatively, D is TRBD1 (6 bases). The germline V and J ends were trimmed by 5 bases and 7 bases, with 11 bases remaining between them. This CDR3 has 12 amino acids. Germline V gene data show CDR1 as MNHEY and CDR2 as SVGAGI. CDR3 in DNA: TGTGCCAGCAGTCGGGGGCACGGTGAAGCTTTCTTT. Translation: CASSRGHGEAFF.

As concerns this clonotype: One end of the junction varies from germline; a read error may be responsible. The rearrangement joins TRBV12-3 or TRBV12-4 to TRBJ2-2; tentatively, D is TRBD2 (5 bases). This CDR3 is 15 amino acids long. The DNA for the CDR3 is TGTGCCAGCTTTGACTACCGACCTAACACCGGGGAGCCGTTCTTT. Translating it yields CASFDYRPNTGEPFF.